These 19 T cell receptor beta chains were sequenced from one sample in a study of blood T cell repertoires in COVID-19. Data came from immunoSEQ multiplex PCR; TCRdb stores just in-frame clones and leaves some out. The data hold 240,000 or so clones, with around 87% observed a single time. The source material was peripheral blood. Receptor source: a man in his fifties or sixties who had recovered from COVID-19.

The gene calls are TRBV10-2 and TRBJ1-1; the D gene is possibly TRBD1 (5 bases). V was pared by 2 bases and J by 0 bases, with 13 bases between. The CDR3 has 16 residues. The V gene's germline CDR1 is WSHSY and CDR2 SAAADI. CDR3 nucleotide sequence: TGCGCCAGCAGTGAGATGGGGGGTATCATGAACACTGAAGCTTTCTTT. It encodes CASSEMGGIMNTEAFF.

The genes are TRBV5-1 and TRBJ2-6; 9 positions agree with TRBD2. The CDR3 spans 18 residues. With V trimmed by 4 bases and J by 0 bases, 8 bases remained unmatched. CDR1 is SGHRS and CDR2 is YFSETQ in the germline V gene. CDR3 region: CASSPGLAPLSGANVLTF. DNA of the CDR3: TGCGCCAGCAGCCCGGGACTAGCTCCACTCTCTGGGGCCAACGTCCTGACTTTC.

The chain uses TRBV18 and TRBJ2-1; 10 nucleotides align to TRBD1. The CDR3 loop spans 16 amino acids. J gave up 5 bases and V 3 bases, and 7 bases lay outside the gene matches. Germline assignment: CDR1 KGHSH and CDR2 LQKENI. Here the CDR3 DNA reads TGTGCCAGCTCACCGCTCCGGACAGGGGGTCACAATGAGCAGTTCTTC. Protein: CASSPLRTGGHNEQFF.

This rearrangement joins TRBV19 to TRBJ1-2; no clear D gene. This CDR3 region has 12 residues. Trimming cost V 6 bases and J 3 bases, with 8 bases left between them. CDR1 and CDR2 (germline): LNHDA, SQIVND (reference sequence). The CDR3 bases are TGTGCCAGTAGGTTATCCGACTATGGCTACACCTTC. Amino acids: CASRLSDYGYTF.

The chain links TRBV30 to TRBJ1-6; possibly TRBD1 for D (6 bases). The CDR3 is 14 amino acids. CDR1 GTSNPN and CDR2 SVGIG come from the germline V gene (reference sequence). Trimming left V 4 bases short and J 7 bases short, with 14 bases between. The CDR3 region is CAWKREGENSPLHF. CDR3 nucleotide sequence: TGTGCCTGGAAAAGGGAGGGGGAAAATTCACCCCTCCACTTT.

This chain joins TRBV18 and TRBJ2-4, with 10 bases aligning to TRBD1. The V gene end was trimmed by 2 bases and the J gene end by 0 bases; junction bases not matched to a gene: 4. This CDR3 spans 17 amino acids. CDR1 and CDR2 from the germline V gene are KGHSH and LQKENI. The CDR3 here is CASSPGQGVVAKNIQYF. DNA for the CDR3: TGTGCCAGCTCACCAGGACAGGGGGTCGTAGCCAAAAACATTCAGTACTTC.

V usage is TRBV12-3 or TRBV12-4 and J usage is TRBJ2-3; D remains ambiguous. V lost 8 bases to trimming and J lost 4 bases, with 13 bases between them. The CDR3 contains 13 residues. This CDR3 is CASRSFLPDTQYF. The DNA for the CDR3 is TGTGCCAGCCGAAGCTTCTTACCAGATACGCAGTATTTT.

The chain carries TRBV15 and TRBJ2-1; 10 bases map to TRBD2. V shed 0 bases and J 7 bases; nucleotides not matched to a gene: 6. This CDR3 is built from 16 residues. Germline values: CDR1 LNHNV, CDR2 YYDKDF (reference sequence). This CDR3 reads CATSREGTSGVNEQFF. The CDR3 DNA reads as TGTGCCACCAGCAGAGAAGGAACTAGCGGGGTGAATGAGCAGTTCTTC. The full variable domain, with the rest looked up from reference TRBV15 and TRBJ2-1, is DAMVIQNPRYQVTQFGKPVTLSCSQTLNHNVMYWYQQKSSQAPKLLFHYYDKDFNNEADTPDNFQSRRPNTSFCFLDIRSPGLGDTAMYLCATSREGTSGVNEQFFGPGTRLTVL.

The rearrangement joins TRBV5-6 to TRBJ2-1; the D gene is possibly TRBD1 (6 bases). Germline CDR1 is SGHDT and CDR2 is YYEEEE. V was shortened by 1 base and J by 4 bases, with 12 bases between the two germline ends. The CDR3 sequence is 15 residues long. Here the CDR3 DNA reads TGTGCCAGCAGCTTGTACAGGGTCTCGTACAATGAGCAGTTCTTC. It codes for CASSLYRVSYNEQFF.

The sample holds one count of this clone. The J gene is TRBJ2-3, the V gene TRBV4-2, with 7 positions matching TRBD2. The germline CDR1 and CDR2 sequences are LGHNA and YNFKEQ. The J segment lost 6 bases and the V segment lost 3 bases, leaving 12 bases of the junction unmatched. This CDR3 has 16 amino acids. The CDR3 bases are TGTGCCAGCAGCCAGGGGCGGGGGACCACCGGGGATACGCAGTATTTT. Protein: CASSQGRGTTGDTQYF.

This sequence joins TRBV19 and TRBJ1-3; D ambiguous. Trimming removed 3 bases from V and 8 bases from J, with 14 bases in between. Per germline, CDR1 LNHDA and CDR2 SQIVND (reference sequence). The CDR3 loop spans 14 amino acids. CDR3 protein: CASSMELFKDTIYF. For the CDR3, the DNA is TGTGCCAGTAGTATGGAGCTATTTAAGGACACCATATATTTT.

CDR3 region: CASSSIRGAAGETQYF. In DNA, the CDR3 is TGTGCCAGCAGCTCCATCAGGGGGGCAGCGGGCGAGACCCAGTACTTC. The chain is built from TRBV11-2 and TRBJ2-5; D may be TRBD1 (7 bases). The germline V and J ends were trimmed by 4 bases and 5 bases, with 20 bases remaining between them. The germline CDR1 and CDR2 sequences are SGHAT and FQNNGV. The CDR3 length is 16 residues.

This chain uses TRBV14 with TRBJ2-1; 8 bases match TRBD1. The CDR3 covers 17 residues. The V and J ends lost 0 bases and 3 bases, in that order; junction bases with no gene match: 7. Germline CDR1 SGHDN, CDR2 FVKESK. The CDR3: CASSQERGDRGYNEQFF. CDR3 nucleotides: TGTGCCAGCAGCCAAGAAAGAGGAGACAGGGGCTACAATGAGCAGTTCTTC.

This clone was recorded once. The CDR3 region has the DNA TGTGCCAGCACAATGGGCGGGGGCACAGATACGCAGTATTTT. Its protein is CASTMGGGTDTQYF. The chain carries TRBV3-1 (or the pseudogene TRBV3-2) and TRBJ2-3; D is perhaps TRBD2 (6 bases). From germline, CDR1 is LGHDT and CDR2 YNNKEL (reference sequence). V lost 7 bases and J 1 base, leaving 12 bases between the germline ends. The CDR3 is 14 amino acids.

Only a few counts were recorded for this clone. This chain joins TRBV19 and TRBJ2-5; TRBD2 agrees at 11 bases. This CDR3 is 14 amino acids long. Trimming cost V 6 bases and J 5 bases; bases outside gene matches: 5. Germline CDR1 and CDR2: LNHDA and SQIVND (reference sequence). The CDR3 reads CASSLTSGVETQYF. The CDR3, as DNA: TGTGCCAGTAGCTTGACTAGCGGGGTGGAGACCCAGTACTTC.

The V call is TRBV27, the J call TRBJ1-1; D might be TRBD1 (6 bases). This CDR3 has 14 residues. Trimming removed 6 bases from V and 2 bases from J, with 13 bases in between. Germline loops: CDR1 MNHEY, CDR2 SMNVEV (reference sequence). Here the CDR3 reads CASRKGQINTEAFF. CDR3 DNA sequence: TGTGCCAGCAGAAAAGGACAGATTAACACTGAAGCTTTCTTT.

The chain carries TRBV7-9 and TRBJ2-3, with 11 nucleotides matching TRBD2. The trim removed 5 bases at V and 2 bases at J, leaving 3 bases unmatched. Germline CDR1 and CDR2: SEHNR and FQNEAQ (reference sequence). The CDR3 is 15 amino acids. CDR3 bases: TGTGCCAGCAGCCGGACTAGCGGGCACACAGATACGCAGTATTTT. Translation gives CASSRTSGHTDTQYF.

This clone was detected only once. The chain carries TRBV5-1 and TRBJ2-6, with 7 bases fitting TRBD1. Germline V gene data show CDR1 as SGHRS and CDR2 as YFSETQ. The length of the CDR3 is 16 residues. With V trimmed by 1 base and J by 4 bases, 5 bases remained unmatched. The CDR3 DNA sequence: TGCGCCAGCAGCTTGCGACAGGGCTCCGGGGCCAACGTCCTGACTTTC. This codes for CASSLRQGSGANVLTF.

J is TRBJ1-5 and V is TRBV5-1; tentatively, D is TRBD1 (5 bases). From germline, CDR1 is SGHRS and CDR2 YFSETQ. The V gene lost 0 bases and the J gene lost 6 bases, with 10 bases spanning the gap. CDR3 length equals 14 residues. CDR3 DNA: TGCGCCAGCAGCTTGGCGGGGGGTACTCAGCCCCAGCATTTT. Encoded protein: CASSLAGGTQPQHF.